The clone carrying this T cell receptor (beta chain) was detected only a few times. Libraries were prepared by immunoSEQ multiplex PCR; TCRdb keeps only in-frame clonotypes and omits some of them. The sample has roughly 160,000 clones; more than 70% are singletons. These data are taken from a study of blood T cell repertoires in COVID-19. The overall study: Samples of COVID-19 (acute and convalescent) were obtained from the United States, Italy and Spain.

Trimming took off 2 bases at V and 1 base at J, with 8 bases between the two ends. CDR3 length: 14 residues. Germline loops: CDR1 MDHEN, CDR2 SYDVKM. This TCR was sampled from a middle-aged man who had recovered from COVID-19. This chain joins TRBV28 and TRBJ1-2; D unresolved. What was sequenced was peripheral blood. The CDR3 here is CASSLAGVNYGYTF. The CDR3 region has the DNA TGTGCCAGCAGTTTAGCTGGAGTTAACTATGGCTACACCTTC.